What follows is one T cell receptor (beta chain) and its context. Mismatch with germline at one junction end may stem from a read error. These data are taken from a study of blood T cell repertoires in COVID-19. Study-level information: T cells, B-cell-depleted T cells, or PBMCs provided the cDNA or gDNA that served as material.

In germline, CDR1 is MGHRA, CDR2 YSYEKL. The CDR3 is made up of 16 amino acids. Under the authors' procedure: Reference gene primers were amplified, and this amplification served to estimate nucleated cell counts. Sequencing was performed with immunoSEQ multiplex PCR; in TCRdb, only in-frame clones are kept and a portion is missing. For V, J and clone size, that table is used; D and trimming come from the DNA. Of about 180,000 clones listed, around 80% were seen once; the top ten hold 6.5% to 7.5%. The origin of this receptor is a woman aged 40 to 55 with COVID-19, enrolled during active disease. Input material: peripheral blood. The chain combines TRBV4-1 with TRBJ2-7; 9 nucleotides agree with TRBD1. This chain's CDR3 is CASSQGNRGLWPEQYF. The CDR3 nucleotides read TGCGCCAGCAGTCAAGGAAACAGGGGGCTTTGGCCCGAGCAGTACTTC.